The 29 T cell receptor beta chains below all came from one sample that was sequenced in a study of CD8+ T cells in alopecia areata. Following extraction, RNA underwent reverse transcription to cDNA, which served as the sequencing template. Clones were read by immunoSEQ multiplex PCR, and TCRdb kept only the in-frame ones, dropping some. This table holds 140,000 to 150,000 clones, roughly 61% found once. Sequenced material: CD4+ T cells sorted from blood, taken at week 0. These receptors were obtained from a human donor with alopecia areata.

The chain links TRBV25-1 to TRBJ2-5; D call uncertain. Germline CDR1 is MGHDK and CDR2 is SYGVNS. CDR3 length equals 13 residues. With 5 bases removed from V and 3 bases from J, the gap between germline ends came to 10 bases. The CDR3 DNA reads as TGTGCCAGCAGTTTCAGGAGAGAAGAGACCCAGTACTTC. Translating gives CASSFRREETQYF.

The CDR3 sequence is CASSLSSPAVYEQYF. In DNA form, the CDR3 reads TGTGCCAGCAGTTTATCGTCTCCGGCGGTCTACGAGCAGTACTTC. This chain joins TRBV27 and TRBJ2-7; no reliable D call. V lost 0 bases to trimming and J lost 3 bases, with 12 bases between them. In germline, CDR1 is MNHEY, CDR2 SMNVEV (reference sequence). This CDR3 has 15 residues.

This clone was seen a handful of times. V gene TRBV14 combines with J gene TRBJ1-2; 10 positions agree with TRBD1. The germline V gene encodes CDR1 SGHDN and CDR2 FVKESK. The CDR3 consists of 15 residues. V shed 4 bases, J shed 5 bases, and the junction held 7 bases outside the gene matches. CDR3 loop: CASSLPGTGAYGYTF. The CDR3 DNA sequence: TGTGCCAGCAGCCTACCCGGGACAGGGGCTTATGGCTACACCTTC.

The V gene is TRBV5-1, the J gene TRBJ1-2; D remains ambiguous. Trimming stripped 2 bases from V and 5 bases from J, with 10 bases between. Germline V lookup: CDR1 SGHRS, CDR2 YFSETQ. The CDR3 runs 13 residues. The CDR3 here is CASSLRWEYGYTF. The CDR3 nucleotides are TGCGCCAGCAGCTTAAGATGGGAGTATGGCTACACCTTC.

This chain joins TRBV30 and TRBJ2-5; D unresolved. The germline gives CDR1 GTSNPN, CDR2 SVGIG (reference sequence). This CDR3 is built from 13 residues. Trimming took 2 bases from V and 5 from J, leaving 12 bases between them. CDR3 region: CAWSSALGETQYF. The DNA of the CDR3 is TGTGCCTGGAGTTCGGCCCTTGGGGAGACCCAGTACTTC.

This clone was picked up a small number of times. The V and J genes are TRBV9 and TRBJ2-3; 8 nucleotides agree with TRBD2. V lost 0 bases and J lost 5; bases outside the gene matches: 8. The CDR3 is 16 amino acids. Germline V CDR1 and CDR2: SGDLS, YYNGEE. The CDR3 sequence: CASSVVAGLRGDTQYF. CDR3 nucleotide sequence: TGTGCCAGCAGCGTAGTAGCGGGGCTACGGGGAGATACGCAGTATTTT.

The chain recombines TRBV30 with TRBJ1-6; the D gene is possibly TRBD1 (6 bases). V lost 1 base, J lost 9 bases, and 13 bases lay in between. From germline, CDR1 is GTSNPN and CDR2 SVGIG (reference sequence). This CDR3 spans 14 amino acids. The CDR3 spells CAWSATGNGSPLHF. The CDR3 DNA follows: TGTGCCTGGAGTGCCACAGGGAACGGTTCACCCCTCCACTTT.

This chain connects TRBV18 to TRBJ1-4; 7 positions match TRBD1. The CDR3 spans 14 residues. Trimming removed 3 bases from V and 7 bases from J; junction bases left unmatched: 5. Germline assignment: CDR1 KGHSH and CDR2 LQKENI. CDR3 DNA: TGTGCCAGCTCACCTGGGACAGTCTCTGAAAAACTGTTTTTT. This codes for CASSPGTVSEKLFF.

In its sample, this clone was seen a few times. This chain links TRBV2 with TRBJ1-2; D possibly corresponds to TRBD1 (6 bases). There are 13 residues in the CDR3. Per germline, CDR1 SNHLY and CDR2 FYNNEI. V lost 2 bases and J lost 8, with 12 bases in between. CDR3 residues: CASSEQGLSGYTF. The CDR3 nucleotides read TGTGCCAGCAGTGAACAGGGGTTAAGCGGCTACACCTTC.

The chain recombines TRBV28 with TRBJ1-1; D call uncertain. The CDR3 has 12 residues. Between the trimmed V and J ends, which lost 2 bases and 1 base, there was a span of 2 bases. CDR1 and CDR2 from the germline V gene are MDHEN and SYDVKM. The CDR3 loop reads CASSLGNTEAFF. CDR3 in DNA: TGTGCCAGCAGTTTAGGGAACACTGAAGCTTTCTTT.

The chain carries TRBV11-3 and TRBJ2-5; D may be TRBD1 (6 bases). Per germline, CDR1 SGHNT and CDR2 YENEEA. The CDR3 contains 15 residues. Between the trimmed V and J ends, which lost 5 bases and 5 bases, there was a span of 18 bases. Here the CDR3 DNA reads TGTGCCAGCAGCATCGGACAGCTTAATGAGGAGACCCAGTACTTC. Translated, it gives CASSIGQLNEETQYF.

The gene calls are TRBV9 and TRBJ1-3, with D maybe TRBD1 (5 bases). Germline CDR1 reads SGDLS; CDR2 reads YYNGEE. Trimming pared 5 bases from V and 0 bases from J, leaving 12 bases between. There are 15 residues in the CDR3. DNA for the CDR3: TGTGCCAGCAGTTCGGGGGGGACCTCTGGAAACACCATATATTTT. The encoded protein is CASSSGGTSGNTIYF.

The chain uses TRBV7-2 and TRBJ1-2; D possibly corresponds to TRBD1 (5 bases). This CDR3 region has 15 residues. V shed 0 bases and J shed 4 bases, with 12 bases lying between them. CDR1 is SGHTA, CDR2 FQGNSA, per germline. The CDR3: CASSLAYPGGYGYTF. CDR3 bases: TGTGCCAGCAGCTTAGCCTACCCCGGGGGCTATGGCTACACCTTC.

The chain carries TRBV29-1 and TRBJ2-3; a possible D gene is TRBD1 (5 bases). Germline V gene data show CDR1 as SQVTM and CDR2 as ANQGSEA. V was clipped by 4 bases and J by 0 bases, with 8 bases between them. The CDR3 is 13 amino acids. The CDR3 DNA reads TGCAGCGTTGCGACAGCTAGCACAGATACGCAGTATTTT. This encodes CSVATASTDTQYF.

This rearrangement joins TRBV27 to TRBJ1-2; no firm D call. V lost 8 bases to trimming and J lost 4 bases, with 20 bases between them. The germline gives CDR1 MNHEY, CDR2 SMNVEV (reference sequence). This CDR3 is 15 amino acids long. DNA of the CDR3: TGTGCCAGCTGGACTCCGGGCCCCCAAGGCTATGGCTACACCTTC. It specifies CASWTPGPQGYGYTF.

This CDR3 reads CSVVPGLQSTDTQYF. CDR3 DNA: TGCAGCGTTGTCCCGGGACTACAAAGCACAGATACGCAGTATTTT. This chain connects TRBV29-1 to TRBJ2-3; 7 nucleotides agree with TRBD2. After removal of 4 bases from V and 0 bases from J, the junction contained 7 bases not matched to a gene. Germline-derived CDR1 and CDR2 are SQVTM and ANQGSEA. This CDR3 contains 15 residues.

The table lists this clone with a few counts. The chain recombines TRBV5-1 with TRBJ1-1, with TRBD1 as a possible D gene (6 bases). This CDR3 spans 14 amino acids. The germline CDR1 and CDR2 sequences are SGHRS and YFSETQ. V was clipped by 7 bases and J by 3 bases, with 16 bases between them. CDR3 loop: CASGNRVGDTEAFF. CDR3 DNA: TGCGCCAGCGGGAACAGGGTCGGGGACACTGAAGCTTTCTTT.

The gene calls are TRBV15 and TRBJ2-5, with TRBD1 matching over 9 bases. Germline loops: CDR1 LNHNV, CDR2 YYDKDF (reference sequence). With V trimmed by 1 base and J by 5 bases, 2 bases remained unmatched. The CDR3 has 14 amino acids. The CDR3 coding sequence is TGTGCCACCAGCAGAGGACAGGGGGACGAGACCCAGTACTTC. It is translated as CATSRGQGDETQYF.

This chain joins TRBV30 and TRBJ2-5, with D tentatively TRBD1 (6 bases). Germline V gene data show CDR1 as GTSNPN and CDR2 as SVGIG (reference sequence). The ends were cut back, 3 bases at V and 5 bases at J, with 13 bases in the middle. The CDR3 sequence is 13 residues long. For the CDR3, the DNA is TGTGCCTGGAGCGGACAGTCGGGCGAGACCCAGTACTTC. Amino acid sequence: CAWSGQSGETQYF.

The CDR3 loop is CASSPGQGGSSYNEQFF. CDR3 DNA: TGTGCCAGCTCACCGGGACAGGGGGGGAGCTCCTACAATGAGCAGTTCTTC. This chain links TRBV18 with TRBJ2-1, with TRBD1 matching 11 bases. The CDR3 covers 17 residues. Trimming at V came to 3 bases and at J to 0 bases, leaving 4 bases not matched to a gene. CDR1 KGHSH and CDR2 LQKENI come from the germline V gene.

The gene calls are TRBV10-3 and TRBJ2-3, with D unresolved. This CDR3 spans 15 amino acids. V gave up 3 bases and J gave up 1 base, with 11 bases separating them. Germline V gives CDR1 ENHRY, CDR2 SYGVKD. The CDR3 loop is CAISDGQDRTDTQYF. Written as DNA, the CDR3 is TGTGCCATCAGTGACGGGCAGGACCGCACAGATACGCAGTATTTT.

In regard to this clone: At one end, the junction sequence differs from germline, possibly due to a read error. V gene TRBV4-3 combines with J gene TRBJ2-5; a possible D gene is TRBD2 (5 bases). CDR3 length equals 12 residues. The germline gives CDR1 LGHNA, CDR2 YSLEER. The CDR3 nucleotides read TGCGCCAGCAGCCTCTGGGGAGAGGCCCAGTACTTC. Translating it yields CASSLWGEAQYF.

The rearrangement links TRBV28 to TRBJ2-7; D is ambiguous. Germline values: CDR1 MDHEN, CDR2 SYDVKM. Trimming took 2 bases from V and 1 from J, leaving 12 bases between them. There are 15 residues in the CDR3. The CDR3 sequence is CASSLTPAVSYEQYF. In DNA form, the CDR3 reads TGTGCCAGCAGTTTAACCCCTGCAGTATCCTACGAGCAGTACTTC.

This clone was picked up a small number of times. The J gene is TRBJ1-2, the V gene TRBV4-1; TRBD1 is a possible D gene (6 bases). The V end was cut by 1 base, the J end by 0 bases, with 15 bases between. The CDR3 contains 17 residues. CDR1 is MGHRA and CDR2 is YSYEKL in the germline V gene. Written as DNA, the CDR3 is TGCGCCAGCAGCCAAGTCATTAGGACAGCCACTAACTATGGCTACACCTTC. Amino acid sequence: CASSQVIRTATNYGYTF.

This clone has a single count. V and J are TRBV7-9 and TRBJ2-5; TRBD2 is a possible D gene (6 bases). Trimming pared 3 bases from V and 7 bases from J, leaving 24 bases between. This CDR3 contains 17 residues. CDR1 is SEHNR, CDR2 FQNEAQ, per germline (reference sequence). Written as DNA, the CDR3 is TGTGCCAGCAGCTTTCCTCCTAGCGAGCCCCCTGAGGGGACCCAGTACTTC. Protein product: CASSFPPSEPPEGTQYF.

This clone appeared once. The chain joins TRBV6-6 to TRBJ1-5; D unresolved. The CDR3 consists of 13 residues. Germline values: CDR1 MNHNY, CDR2 SVGAGI (reference sequence). V gave up 6 bases and J gave up 2 bases, with 8 bases separating them. In DNA form, the CDR3 reads TGTGCCAGCAGGGTAATTCGCAATCAGCCCCAGCATTTT. This codes for CASRVIRNQPQHF.

The chain couples TRBV7-9 to TRBJ2-7, with no clear D. There are 12 residues in the CDR3. V dropped 0 bases and J dropped 5 bases, with 5 bases sitting between them. Germline values: CDR1 SEHNR, CDR2 FQNEAQ (reference sequence). The CDR3 sequence is CASSLAGDEQYF. In DNA form, the CDR3 reads TGTGCCAGCAGCTTAGCTGGAGACGAGCAGTACTTC.

In this sample, this clone turned up a few times. V and J are TRBV29-1 and TRBJ1-5, with D hard to call. V was cut by 3 bases and J by 16 bases, with 25 bases left in between. The germline V gene has CDR1 SQVTM and CDR2 ANQGSEA. CDR3 size: 14 residues. Written as DNA, the CDR3 is TGCAGCGTTGATTGGCCCAAATCGGGTGCGAAGGGACATTTT. It encodes CSVDWPKSGAKGHF.

The chain employs TRBV7-2 and TRBJ2-2; D unclear. CDR3 size: 12 residues. Germline V CDR1 and CDR2: SGHTA, FQGNSA. Trimming pared 5 bases from V and 6 bases from J, leaving 7 bases between. The CDR3 sequence: CASSRPAGELFF. Written as DNA, the CDR3 is TGTGCCAGCAGCAGACCGGCCGGGGAGCTGTTTTTT.